Following are 20 T cell receptor beta chains from one sample sequenced in a study of CD4 T cells in relation to SARS-CoV-2 and coronaviruses. CD4+ T cells from unexposed donors were obtained before the COVID-19 pandemic (2011-2018). The repertoire was sequenced with immunoSEQ multiplex PCR; TCRdb's copy has only in-frame clones and lacks some. The sample has some 65,000 clones; over 80% are singletons. The specimen sequenced was memory CD4+ T cells from PBMCs. These receptor sequences come from a human donor in good health.

The rearrangement links TRBV2 to TRBJ2-3; D remains unclear. V dropped 10 bases and J dropped 0 bases, with 23 bases sitting between them. The CDR3 has 17 amino acids. Per the germline V gene, CDR1 is SNHLY and CDR2 is FYNNEI. As DNA, the CDR3 is TGTGCCATCTCTGGCGGTTTCTTCCAAGCTAGCACAGATACGCAGTATTTT. This translates into CAISGGFFQASTDTQYF.

V is TRBV3-1 (or the pseudogene TRBV3-2) and J is TRBJ1-5; D unclear. Between the trimmed V and J ends, which lost 3 bases and 4 bases, there was a span of 10 bases. Germline CDR1 and CDR2: LGHDT and YNNKEL (reference sequence). The CDR3 has 14 residues. In DNA form, the CDR3 reads TGTGCCAGCAGCCATTCAGGAGGGAATCAGCCCCAGCATTTT. The encoded protein is CASSHSGGNQPQHF.

CDR3 protein: CASSRTSGIQETQYF. The DNA of the CDR3 is TGTGCCAGCAGTCGGACTAGCGGGATTCAAGAGACCCAGTACTTC. This chain uses TRBV28 with TRBJ2-5; TRBD2 agrees at 12 bases. CDR3 length: 15 amino acids. Germline trimming cut 5 bases from V and 2 bases from J; bases unmatched to any gene: 3. Germline assignment: CDR1 MDHEN and CDR2 SYDVKM.

This clone was detected only once. The CDR3 DNA follows: TGCGCCAGCAGCTTGCAGGAAAACTCTGGAAACACCATATATTTT. Translating it yields CASSLQENSGNTIYF. The V and J genes are TRBV5-1 and TRBJ1-3; D not resolved. The germline V gene has CDR1 SGHRS and CDR2 YFSETQ. CDR3 length: 15 residues. V lost 1 base and J 0 bases, leaving 8 bases between the germline ends.

The V and J genes are TRBV5-1 and TRBJ2-1; 11 nucleotides align to TRBD2. Trimming removed 4 bases from V and 11 bases from J; junction bases left unmatched: 11. The CDR3 is 15 residues long. The V gene's germline CDR1 is SGHRS and CDR2 YFSETQ. The CDR3 loop reads CASSVPGLAAPQQFF. The CDR3 nucleotides are TGCGCCAGCAGCGTTCCGGGACTAGCGGCCCCCCAGCAGTTCTTC. Full variable domain (remainder filled in from reference TRBV5-1 and TRBJ2-1): KAGVTQTPRYLIKTRGQQVTLSCSPISGHRSVSWYQQTPGQGLQFLFEYFSETQRNKGNFPGRFSGRQFSNSRSEMNVSTLELGDSALYLCASSVPGLAAPQQFFGPGTRLTVL.

This clone occurred a few times. V usage is TRBV7-9 and J usage is TRBJ2-2, with TRBD1 as a possible D gene (6 bases). Trimming removed 5 bases at V and 4 bases at J, with 8 bases between. The CDR3 contains 13 residues. CDR1 is SEHNR and CDR2 is FQNEAQ in the germline V gene (reference sequence). This CDR3 is CASSPTGTGELFF. CDR3 bases: TGTGCCAGCAGCCCGACAGGCACCGGGGAGCTGTTTTTT.

The rearrangement links TRBV5-4 to TRBJ2-7, with TRBD2 matching 9 bases. The junction had 9 bases not matched to a gene; V was cut back by 6 bases and J by 2 bases. The CDR3 extends over 15 amino acids. The V gene's germline CDR1 is SGHNT and CDR2 YYREEE (reference sequence). This chain's CDR3 is CASNRAGGLTYEQYF. CDR3 sequence (DNA): TGTGCCAGCAACAGAGCGGGAGGCCTAACCTACGAGCAGTACTTC.

The chain combines TRBV5-1 with TRBJ2-5; 12 nucleotides agree with TRBD2. Germline values: CDR1 SGHRS, CDR2 YFSETQ. The length of the CDR3 is 16 residues. The junction had 8 bases not matched to a gene; V was cut back by 3 bases and J by 5 bases. The CDR3 nucleotides are TGCGCCAGCAGCTCGTCTAGCGGGGGGGCTGATGAGACCCAGTACTTC. Amino acid sequence: CASSSSSGGADETQYF.

The chain recombines TRBV7-9 with TRBJ1-1; a weak D match, TRBD1 (5 bases). The CDR3 spans 11 residues. Trimming stripped 1 base from V and 10 bases from J, with 7 bases between. Germline CDR1 SEHNR, CDR2 FQNEAQ (reference sequence). CDR3 amino acids: CASSLGRGAFF. The CDR3, as DNA: TGTGCCAGCAGCTTAGGAAGGGGAGCTTTCTTT.

This chain joins TRBV5-1 and TRBJ1-1, with unresolved D. Germline CDR1 reads SGHRS; CDR2 reads YFSETQ. Trimming took off 5 bases at V and 1 base at J, with 9 bases between the two ends. CDR3 size: 13 residues. CDR3 coding DNA: TGCGCCAGCAGGGACCAGACGAACACTGAAGCTTTCTTT. Translated, it gives CASRDQTNTEAFF.

V gene TRBV5-8 combines with J gene TRBJ1-3; no clear D. The germline V gene encodes CDR1 SGHTS and CDR2 YDEGEE. The V end was cut by 3 bases, the J end by 0 bases, with 10 bases between. The CDR3 contains 15 residues. This CDR3 is CASSWNSNSGNTIYF. As DNA, the CDR3 is TGTGCCAGCAGCTGGAACAGCAACTCTGGAAACACCATATATTTT.

CDR3 amino acids: CASSPNYSGANVLTF. CDR3 bases: TGTGCCAGTAGCCCGAATTACTCTGGGGCCAACGTCCTGACTTTC. The chain has TRBV19 and TRBJ2-6, with unresolved D. The CDR3 contains 15 residues. Trimming removed 6 bases at V and 0 bases at J, with 9 bases between. Looked up from germline, CDR1 is LNHDA and CDR2 is SQIVND (reference sequence).

The chain couples TRBV9 to TRBJ2-2, with 7 bases aligning to TRBD1. The CDR3 is made up of 13 amino acids. Germline V gene lookup returns CDR1 SGDLS and CDR2 YYNGEE. The ends lost 7 bases at V and 4 bases at J; junction bases unmatched: 4. CDR3 sequence: CASGRGPTGELFF. The CDR3 DNA sequence: TGTGCCAGCGGAAGGGGGCCCACCGGGGAGCTGTTTTTT.

This chain joins TRBV9 and TRBJ2-7; maybe TRBD2 (8 bases). Germline V CDR1 and CDR2: SGDLS, YYNGEE. V lost 4 bases and J lost 3, with 23 bases in between. The CDR3 has 17 residues. CDR3 sequence reads: CASSPKGGGRYIYEQYF. The DNA for the CDR3 is TGTGCCAGCAGCCCCAAAGGGGGCGGGAGGTATATCTACGAGCAGTACTTC.

This clone was picked up one time. The chain combines TRBV15 with TRBJ1-6; D gene ambiguous. V was cut by 1 base and J by 5 bases, with 12 bases left in between. The length of the CDR3 is 16 residues. CDR1 and CDR2 (germline): LNHNV, YYDKDF (reference sequence). CDR3: CATSRGLGPNNSPLHF. Written as DNA, the CDR3 is TGTGCCACCAGCAGAGGGCTCGGCCCCAATAATTCACCCCTCCACTTT.

The V call is TRBV3-1 (or the pseudogene TRBV3-2), the J call TRBJ2-1; 8 bases line up with TRBD2. J was trimmed by 8 bases and V by 0 bases; bases with no gene match: 9. The CDR3 runs 16 residues. Per the germline V gene, CDR1 is LGHDT and CDR2 is YNNKEL (reference sequence). DNA of the CDR3: TGTGCCAGCAGCCAAGATCGAAGGCGGGGGGCCGATGAGCAGTTCTTC. The encoded protein is CASSQDRRRGADEQFF.

The J gene is TRBJ1-4, the V gene TRBV18; D gene uncertain. Germline CDR1 is KGHSH and CDR2 is LQKENI. The length of the CDR3 is 14 residues. V was cut by 5 bases and J by 3 bases, with 10 bases left in between. CDR3 loop: CASSSGYPNEKLFF. The CDR3 nucleotides read TGTGCCAGCTCATCCGGGTACCCTAATGAAAAACTGTTTTTT.

The rearrangement links TRBV7-2 to TRBJ2-3; possibly TRBD2 for D (6 bases). CDR1 and CDR2 from the germline V gene are SGHTA and FQGNSA. There are 17 residues in the CDR3. The V end was cut by 4 bases, the J end by 5 bases, with 22 bases between. The CDR3 reads CASSSRPVTGVQDTQYF. The CDR3 DNA reads as TGTGCCAGCAGCTCACGCCCCGTGACGGGGGTTCAAGATACGCAGTATTTT.

This chain connects TRBV11-2 to TRBJ1-2, with TRBD1 as a possible D gene (6 bases). The CDR3 has 14 amino acids. V was cut by 0 bases and J by 6 bases, with 11 bases left in between. CDR1 SGHAT and CDR2 FQNNGV come from the germline V gene. The CDR3 DNA sequence: TGTGCCAGCAGCTTAGACATTAGGGGGAATGGCTACACCTTC. Translated: CASSLDIRGNGYTF.

The chain couples TRBV18 to TRBJ2-7, with D possibly TRBD1 on 5 matching bases. The CDR3 loop spans 15 amino acids. Trimming cost V 1 base and J 6 bases, with 16 bases left between them. In germline, CDR1 is KGHSH, CDR2 LQKENI. The CDR3 DNA follows: TGTGCCAGCTCACCACGAGAAGGGGAAGGGTCCGAGCAGTACTTC. It translates to CASSPREGEGSEQYF.